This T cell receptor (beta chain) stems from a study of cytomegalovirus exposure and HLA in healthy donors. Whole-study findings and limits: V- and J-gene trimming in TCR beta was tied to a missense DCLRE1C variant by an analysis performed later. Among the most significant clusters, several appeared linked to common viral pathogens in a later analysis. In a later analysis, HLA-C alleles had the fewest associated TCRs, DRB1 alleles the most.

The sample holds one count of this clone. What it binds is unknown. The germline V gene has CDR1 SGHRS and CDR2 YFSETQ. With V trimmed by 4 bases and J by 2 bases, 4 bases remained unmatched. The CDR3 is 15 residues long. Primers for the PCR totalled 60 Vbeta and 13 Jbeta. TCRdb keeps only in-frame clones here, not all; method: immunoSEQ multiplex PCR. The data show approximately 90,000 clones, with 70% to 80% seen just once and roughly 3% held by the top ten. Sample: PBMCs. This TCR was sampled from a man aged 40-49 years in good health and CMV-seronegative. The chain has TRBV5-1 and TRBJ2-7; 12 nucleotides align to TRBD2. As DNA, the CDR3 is TGCGCCAGCAGCCCGCGGACTAGCGGGACCTACGAGCAGTACTTC. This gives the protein CASSPRTSGTYEQYF.